The source of this TCR beta chain is a study of shared clonotypes between healthy human individuals (dated by TCRdb to 2020 to 2022). With regard to the full study: A couple of women and a few men aged 18 to 49 years were included in the cohort. To estimate repertoire size and how much clonotype sharing occurs between individuals, the study deeply sequenced the blood TCR repertoires of about five healthy adults. For each donor, CD4 naive and CD4 memory were each given three plates, CD8 naive was given two plates, and CD8 memory was given one plate. Libraries were prepared and TCR repertoires were sequenced by different laboratories using diverse techniques, in order to increase sequencing depth and limit assay-specific biases. Each donor's leukapheresis produced roughly between roughly 0.9 and 8.9 billion PBMCs. What the authors observed across the whole study: Larger estimated clonotype richness was generally found for naive subsets than for memory subsets. Rarefaction of sorted-subset datasets indicated incomplete sequencing despite the large sequencing depth. Only blood was sampled, and tissue TCR repertoires likely differ from those in blood. The genetic and exposure-history diversity represented was limited by the small number of donors. Pairwise subsampling indicated that sequencing depth was expected to affect the degree of clonotype sharing among donors. Around 5% of naive CD4, approximately 3.7% of naive CD8, 2% to 2.5% of memory CD4, and more than 0.35% of memory CD8 clonotypes were shared across several donors. Clonotypes shared by all four sorted-subset donors showed higher generation probabilities than non-shared clonotypes.

Donors were healthy HIV-negative adults with no recently reported acute infections or vaccinations. Every donor was a Caucasian adult residing in Nashville, Tennessee, USA. CD4+ T cells were enriched by magnetic negative selection, after which naive cells were positively selected on CD45RA and the negative fraction was taken as the memory subset. Blood was obtained by leukapheresis, after which PBMCs were separated by Ficoll-Histopaque density gradient centrifugation and cryopreserved in liquid nitrogen vapor phase. Analytical flow cytometry was used to check the purity and quantity of each magnetically sorted T cell population. Genomic DNA was isolated from every sorted fraction and measured by UV absorbance on a Nanodrop 2000c. TCR CDR3 regions were amplified from genomic DNA by multiplex PCR using the deep immunoSEQ assay. Extracted genomic DNA from each cell subset was distributed evenly across all wells of several immunoSEQ 96-well plates, and each plate was treated as a replicate. For sorted subsets, around 0.2 ug of genomic DNA, equivalent to roughly 33,000 T cell genomes, went into each replicate PCR. Purified libraries were measured with a Qubit 3.0 fluorometer, size-checked on a Bioanalyzer 2100, and measured again with the KAPA Library Quantification kit. A separate single-read 150-cycle Illumina NextSeq 550 flow cell was used to sequence each immunoSEQ 96-well plate. The study's own analysis went as follows. Because the immunoSEQ output included only junctional sequences and no quality scores, the filtering could not be the same as the filtering used for full-length reads. To assign V/J genes and CDR3, sequences were annotated against IMGT germline references using PyIR, a Python wrapper for IgBLAST v1.9. Reads with weak V/J assignments (E-value above 1e-6), missing CDR3, stop codons, out-of-frame junctions, or ambiguous translated residues were removed. V3J clonotypes were defined as sequences sharing the same inferred V gene, J gene, and CDR3 amino acid sequence. To compute the percentage overlap between repertoires, the number of shared unique clonotypes was divided by the size of the smaller repertoire. RTK rarefaction, the Chao1 estimator, and Recon v2.1 estimates of unobserved clonotypes were used to assess repertoire richness. OLGA was used to compute generation probabilities for all TCRbeta clonotypes that the gDNA method yielded from a few donors. TCRdb mirrors the immuneACCESS table, restricted to in-frame sequences. Some clones are absent from its copies; in checked studies, under half trace to an unresolved V gene, and the reason for the others is unknown. V and J calls and clone size follow that table, whereas D and trimming were derived from the DNA. In all, the sample holds hundreds of thousands of clones, and 90% to 96% of those were seen once. The top ten constitute about 0.064% of the sample.

Including the terminal cysteine and phenylalanine, the CDR3 comprises 16 residues. CDR3 DNA only is kept here, 48 bases in frame from base 1. The germline V gene provides CDR1 SGHVS and CDR2 FNYEAQ. A distance of 17 bases separates the germline ends of V and J, which lose 5 bases and 2 bases respectively. With regard to this clone: Its antigen remains unidentified. The input lacks base qualities; no much larger clone sits a single base away.

Sequenced input: naive CD4+ T cells sorted from blood. The intended sense of this specimen's cell subset or site label: CD45RA+ positively selected. The rearrangement joined TRBV7-6 to TRBJ2-3, with TRBD2 perhaps the D gene, on 6 matching bases. The source of this sequence is a woman younger than 45 in good health. The DNA sequence follows: TGTGCCAGCAGCCCTCCCGGGACTCCGAACACAGATACGCAGTATTTT. The translation is CASSPPGTPNTDTQYF. Beyond the CDR3, the reference TRBV7-6 and TRBJ2-3 genes provide the residues; the full variable domain reads: GAGVSQSPRYKVTKRGQDVALRCDPISGHVSLYWYRQALGQGPEFLTYFNYEAQQDKSGLPNDRFSAERPEGSISTLTIQRTEQRDSAMYRCASSPPGTPNTDTQYFGPGTRLTVL.